This record concerns one T cell receptor beta chain sequence. Antigen: not known. This sample is part of a study of T cell responses to AZD1222 COVID-19 vaccine. V shed 7 bases and J 6 bases; nucleotides not matched to a gene: 10. The CDR3 has 14 amino acids. The germline gives CDR1 SGHRS, CDR2 YFSETQ. Only in-frame clones appear in the TCRdb table, and some are missing; sequencing was by immunoSEQ multiplex PCR. The repertoire holds around 120,000 clones, roughly 88% seen once, with under 2% in the top ten. Regarding the study as a whole: There were mostly white British donors and more females than males, and clonal diversity was possibly underestimated.

This clonotype was obtained from an adult in good health. Sequencing used peripheral blood, obtained on day 0 of AZD1222 vaccination. The V and J genes are TRBV5-1 and TRBJ2-3; 8 bases align to TRBD2. The CDR3 loop reads CASGMTSDWDTQYF. In DNA form, the CDR3 reads TGCGCCAGCGGGATGACTAGCGATTGGGATACGCAGTATTTT.